This TCR beta chain stems from a study of identical twins. Unique molecular identifiers were present on the cDNA, which also gained a universal primer site by template switching. TCRdb reprocessed the 5' RACE reads with MiXCR, giving one entry per CDR3 protein. The repertoire consists of 200,000 to 250,000 distinct CDR3 sequences, with 7.5% occurring once and the leading ten covering around 1.8%. This clonotype came up a few times. The donors were all healthy and Caucasian. These data were also filed under a second study, of yellow fever vaccine responses in identical twins.

Specimen: memory (CD45RO+) T cells sorted from blood. The receptor was derived from a woman aged 18-29 years in good health.

The CDR3 loop reads CASSKRTGSDSYEQYF. CDR3 DNA: TGTGCCAGCAGTAAAAGGACAGGGTCGGATTCCTACGAGCAGTACTTC. The chain couples TRBV28 to TRBJ2-7; 8 positions match TRBD1. CDR3 length: 16 amino acids. The trim removed 5 bases at V and 1 base at J, leaving 10 bases unmatched. Germline-derived CDR1 and CDR2 are MDHEN and SYDVKM.